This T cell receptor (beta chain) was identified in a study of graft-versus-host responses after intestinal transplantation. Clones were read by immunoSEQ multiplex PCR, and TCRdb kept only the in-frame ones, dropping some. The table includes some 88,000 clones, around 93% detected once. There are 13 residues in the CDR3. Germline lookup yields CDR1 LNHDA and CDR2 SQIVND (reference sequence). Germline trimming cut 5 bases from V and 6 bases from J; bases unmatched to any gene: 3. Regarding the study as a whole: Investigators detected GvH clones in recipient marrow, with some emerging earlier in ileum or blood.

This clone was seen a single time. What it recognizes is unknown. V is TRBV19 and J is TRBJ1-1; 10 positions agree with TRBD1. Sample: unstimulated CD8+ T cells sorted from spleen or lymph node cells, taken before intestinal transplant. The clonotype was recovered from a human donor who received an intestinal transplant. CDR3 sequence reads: CASSLGQGSEAFF. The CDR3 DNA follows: TGTGCCAGTAGTTTGGGACAGGGGTCTGAAGCTTTCTTT.